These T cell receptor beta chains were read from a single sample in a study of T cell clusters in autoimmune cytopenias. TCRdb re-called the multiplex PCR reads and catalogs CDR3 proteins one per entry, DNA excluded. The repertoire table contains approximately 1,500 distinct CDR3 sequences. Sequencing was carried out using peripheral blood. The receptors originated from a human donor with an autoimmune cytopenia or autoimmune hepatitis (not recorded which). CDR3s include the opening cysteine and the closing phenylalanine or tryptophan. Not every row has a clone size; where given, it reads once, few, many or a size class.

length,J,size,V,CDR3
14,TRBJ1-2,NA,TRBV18,CASSPTDRGYGYTF
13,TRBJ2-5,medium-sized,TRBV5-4,CASSLGQEETQYF
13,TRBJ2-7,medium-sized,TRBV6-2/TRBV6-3,CASSRVSSYEQYF
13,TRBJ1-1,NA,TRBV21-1,CASSNETNTEAFF
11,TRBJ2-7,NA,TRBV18,CASSLSYEQYF
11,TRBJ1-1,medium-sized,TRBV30,CAWSGGQSAFF
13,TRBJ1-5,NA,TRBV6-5,CAISEGGNQPQHF
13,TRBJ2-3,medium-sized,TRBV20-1,CSARVPSTDTQYF
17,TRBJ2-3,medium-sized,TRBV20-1,CSAITSGRGGGTDTQYF
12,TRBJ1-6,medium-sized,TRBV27,CASRLQNSPLHF
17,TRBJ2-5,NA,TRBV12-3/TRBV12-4,CASSGGLAEKNQETQYF
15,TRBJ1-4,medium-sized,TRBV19,CASSKGGQGEEKLFF
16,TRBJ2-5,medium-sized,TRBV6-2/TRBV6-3,CASSLQGSGGVPTQYF
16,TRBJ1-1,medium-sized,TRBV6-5,CASSLATGGMNTEAFF
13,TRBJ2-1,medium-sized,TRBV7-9,CASSLVADNEQFF
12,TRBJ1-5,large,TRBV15,CATSMGIQPQHF
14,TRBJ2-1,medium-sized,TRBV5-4,CASSLADGVREQFF
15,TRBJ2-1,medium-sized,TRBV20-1,CSAKDQGVSYNEQFF
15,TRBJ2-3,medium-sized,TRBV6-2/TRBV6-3,CASSLRIVGTDTQYF
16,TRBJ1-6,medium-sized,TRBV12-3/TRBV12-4,CASSPGQGFENSPLHF
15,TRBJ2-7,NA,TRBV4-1,CASSTRQANAYEQYF
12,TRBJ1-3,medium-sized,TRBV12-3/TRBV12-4,CASSLQGNTIYF
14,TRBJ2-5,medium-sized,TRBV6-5,CASKSGGNQETQYF
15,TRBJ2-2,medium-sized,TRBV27,CASKTSGRYTGELFF
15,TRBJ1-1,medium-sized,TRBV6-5,CASNWDRTVYTEAFF
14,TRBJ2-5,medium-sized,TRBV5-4,CASSLAGAEETQYF
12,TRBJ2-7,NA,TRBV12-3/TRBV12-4,CASSSPGREQYF
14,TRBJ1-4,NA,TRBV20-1,CSARVSVGRGLLFF
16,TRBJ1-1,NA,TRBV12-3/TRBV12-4,CASSPRQGARNTEAFF
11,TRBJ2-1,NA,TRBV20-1,CSALQGALQFF
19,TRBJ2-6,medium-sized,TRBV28,CASSPTIPGGSSGANVLTF
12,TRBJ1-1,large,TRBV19,CASSFDGREAFF
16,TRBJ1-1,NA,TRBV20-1,CSARKGQASMNTEAFF
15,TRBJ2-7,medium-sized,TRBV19,CASSIFAGGTYEQYF
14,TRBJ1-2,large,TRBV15,CASALDRGGRGYTF
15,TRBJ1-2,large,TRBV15,CATSTIPGHYYGYTF
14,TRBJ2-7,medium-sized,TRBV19,CASSTQEGGAEQYF
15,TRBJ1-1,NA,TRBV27,CASSFMVAGNTEAFF
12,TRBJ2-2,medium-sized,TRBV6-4,CASSDNTGELFF
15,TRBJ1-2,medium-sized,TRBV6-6,CASSYGQGRGYGYTF
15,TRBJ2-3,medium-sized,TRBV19,CASSIIGGHSDTQYF
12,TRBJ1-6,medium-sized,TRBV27,CASSYGNSPLHF
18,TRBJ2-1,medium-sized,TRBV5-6,CASSWGLAGGFSYNEQFF
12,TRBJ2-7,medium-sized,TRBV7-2,CASSRDGYEQYF
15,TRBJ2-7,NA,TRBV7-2,CASSASGGGTYEQYF
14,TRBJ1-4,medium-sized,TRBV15,CATSRVRGQEKLFF
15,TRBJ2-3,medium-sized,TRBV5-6,CASSLGGGMTDTQYF
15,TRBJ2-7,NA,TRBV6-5,CASSYSLTGYAEQYF